The rows below give T cell receptor beta chains drawn from one sample of a study of beta chain features in type 1 diabetes. Clones were sequenced by immunoSEQ multiplex PCR, and TCRdb holds only the in-frame ones, with some missing. The sample shows roughly 160,000 clones, 6.5% to 10% of them seen only once. The sample was central memory CD4+ T cells from blood. Source of these receptors: a young woman with type 1 diabetes. Each CDR3 is given with its conserved first and last residue. The order of the fields is J gene, clone size, D gene, V gene, CDR3 DNA, CDR3 protein. A D gene is named only where the DNA matches it firmly. Only part of the rows carry a size: once, few, many, or a class if the clone is expanded.

J gene: TRBJ2-2
clone size: few
D gene: -
V gene: TRBV19
CDR3 DNA: TGTGCCAGTAGACAGACATACACCGGGGAGCTGTTTTTT
CDR3 protein: CASRQTYTGELFF

J gene: TRBJ2-3
clone size: -
D gene: -
V gene: TRBV29-1
CDR3 DNA: TGCAGCGCCAAAGAGATGCGGGTGACAGATACGCAGTATTTT
CDR3 protein: CSAKEMRVTDTQYF

J gene: TRBJ2-7
clone size: few
D gene: TRBD1
V gene: TRBV13
CDR3 DNA: TGTGCCAGCAAGTACAGACAGGGGTCGGGGGAGCAGTACTTC
CDR3 protein: CASKYRQGSGEQYF

J gene: TRBJ2-1
clone size: -
D gene: -
V gene: TRBV18
CDR3 DNA: TGTGCCAGCTCACCTAGGGGAAAAAATGGCTACAATGAGCAGTTCTTC
CDR3 protein: CASSPRGKNGYNEQFF

J gene: TRBJ1-1
clone size: -
D gene: -
V gene: TRBV2
CDR3 DNA: TGTGCCAGCAGTGCGATCCCTGCGGGAGGCATGAACACTGAAGCTTTCTTT
CDR3 protein: CASSAIPAGGMNTEAFF

J gene: TRBJ2-7
clone size: few
D gene: TRBD1
V gene: TRBV9
CDR3 DNA: TGTGCCAGCAGCGTAGAGGGGACAGCGATCTCCTACGAGCAGTACTTC
CDR3 protein: CASSVEGTAISYEQYF

J gene: TRBJ1-1
clone size: -
D gene: -
V gene: TRBV19
CDR3 DNA: TGTGCCAGTAGTATAGCGGGGAGGGGAGCTTTCTTT
CDR3 protein: CASSIAGRGAFF

J gene: TRBJ1-2
clone size: -
D gene: -
V gene: TRBV19
CDR3 DNA: TGTGCCAGTAGTCCCAGAAGAGGGAACTATGGCTACACCTTC
CDR3 protein: CASSPRRGNYGYTF

J gene: TRBJ1-1
clone size: few
D gene: -
V gene: TRBV11-3
CDR3 DNA: TGTGCCAGCAGCTTAGGGCGGGAAGCTGAAGCTTTCTTT
CDR3 protein: CASSLGREAEAFF

J gene: TRBJ2-5
clone size: -
D gene: -
V gene: TRBV5-6
CDR3 DNA: TGTGCCAGTGGACAGTTAGAGACCCAGTACTTC
CDR3 protein: CASGQLETQYF

J gene: TRBJ2-2
clone size: few
D gene: -
V gene: TRBV6-5
CDR3 DNA: TGTGCCAGCAGGTTCCAGGCGAACACCGGGGAGCTGTTTTTT
CDR3 protein: CASRFQANTGELFF

J gene: TRBJ2-2
clone size: -
D gene: TRBD1
V gene: TRBV5-4
CDR3 DNA: TGTGCCAGCAGCCCGTCCCGGACAGGGGCCCCCGGGGAGCTGTTTTTT
CDR3 protein: CASSPSRTGAPGELFF

J gene: TRBJ1-1
clone size: -
D gene: TRBD1
V gene: TRBV19
CDR3 DNA: TGTGCCACAGGGACAGGGGCCTTGAACACTGAAGCTTTCTTT
CDR3 protein: CATGTGALNTEAFF

J gene: TRBJ2-7
clone size: many
D gene: TRBD2
V gene: TRBV19
CDR3 DNA: TGTGCCAGTAGTCCGGGACTAGCGGTGGGCGAGCAGTACTTC
CDR3 protein: CASSPGLAVGEQYF

J gene: TRBJ2-1
clone size: -
D gene: -
V gene: TRBV7-9
CDR3 DNA: TGTGCCAGCAGCTTCCCCCGGGAGCAGTTCTTC
CDR3 protein: CASSFPREQFF

J gene: TRBJ2-7
clone size: -
D gene: -
V gene: TRBV10-3
CDR3 DNA: TGTGCCATCAACAGGGACCAAACCTACGAGCAGTACTTC
CDR3 protein: CAINRDQTYEQYF

J gene: TRBJ2-5
clone size: -
D gene: TRBD2
V gene: TRBV5-1
CDR3 DNA: TGCGCCAGCAGCTTCGGGACTAGCGGAGCCCAAGAGACCCAGTACTTC
CDR3 protein: CASSFGTSGAQETQYF

J gene: TRBJ2-5
clone size: -
D gene: -
V gene: TRBV30
CDR3 DNA: TGTGCCTGGAGTGTACGGGGTCGCGAGACCCAGTACTTC
CDR3 protein: CAWSVRGRETQYF

J gene: TRBJ1-1
clone size: many
D gene: -
V gene: TRBV18
CDR3 DNA: TGTGCCAGCTCAGGGCAGGGCCGGAACACTGAAGCTTTCTTT
CDR3 protein: CASSGQGRNTEAFF

J gene: TRBJ1-5
clone size: few
D gene: TRBD1
V gene: TRBV27
CDR3 DNA: TGTGCCAGCAGTTTCCAGGGGGCGAGCAATCAGCCCCAGCATTTT
CDR3 protein: CASSFQGASNQPQHF

J gene: TRBJ2-1
clone size: -
D gene: -
V gene: TRBV29-1
CDR3 DNA: TGCAGCCCTCGCGTCTATGATGAGCAGTTCTTC
CDR3 protein: CSPRVYDEQFF

J gene: TRBJ2-7
clone size: -
D gene: -
V gene: TRBV20-1
CDR3 DNA: TGCAGTGCGAAGACATACTACGAGCAGTACTTC
CDR3 protein: CSAKTYYEQYF

J gene: TRBJ2-7
clone size: few
D gene: TRBD2
V gene: TRBV5-4
CDR3 DNA: TGTGCCAGCAGCCTATGGACTAGCGGGAGCAACGAGCAGTACTTC
CDR3 protein: CASSLWTSGSNEQYF

J gene: TRBJ2-7
clone size: few
D gene: TRBD1
V gene: TRBV29-1
CDR3 DNA: TGCAGCGTTGAAGACCGACGGGACAGGGGTTTCTACGAGCAGTACTTC
CDR3 protein: CSVEDRRDRGFYEQYF

J gene: TRBJ2-4
clone size: few
D gene: TRBD1
V gene: TRBV6-5
CDR3 DNA: TGTGCCAGCAGCCAGGGACAGTCGGCGTTGATTCAGTACTTC
CDR3 protein: CASSQGQSALIQYF

J gene: TRBJ2-1
clone size: few
D gene: -
V gene: TRBV7-2
CDR3 DNA: TGTGCCAGCAGCTTTAGTAGGGGGATCAATGAGCAGTTCTTC
CDR3 protein: CASSFSRGINEQFF

J gene: TRBJ1-1
clone size: few
D gene: -
V gene: TRBV9
CDR3 DNA: TGTGCCAGCAGCGTAGCGGTGAACACTGAAGCTTTCTTT
CDR3 protein: CASSVAVNTEAFF

J gene: TRBJ2-1
clone size: few
D gene: TRBD2
V gene: TRBV10-1
CDR3 DNA: TGCGCCAGCAGTGAGTCGGCGGGGGTTACTGGAAATGAGCAGTTCTTC
CDR3 protein: CASSESAGVTGNEQFF

J gene: TRBJ2-1
clone size: -
D gene: -
V gene: TRBV7-9
CDR3 DNA: TGTGCCAGCAGCCAAGATCCCTCGGGATCTAACAATGAGCAGTTCTTC
CDR3 protein: CASSQDPSGSNNEQFF

J gene: TRBJ2-7
clone size: -
D gene: -
V gene: TRBV7-2
CDR3 DNA: TGTGCCAGCAGCTTATCGGTAGGGGACTCCTACGAGCAGTACTTC
CDR3 protein: CASSLSVGDSYEQYF

J gene: TRBJ1-5
clone size: few
D gene: -
V gene: TRBV6-5
CDR3 DNA: TGTGCCAGCAGTTACCGGTGGGGCGGACAGCCCCAGCATTTT
CDR3 protein: CASSYRWGGQPQHF